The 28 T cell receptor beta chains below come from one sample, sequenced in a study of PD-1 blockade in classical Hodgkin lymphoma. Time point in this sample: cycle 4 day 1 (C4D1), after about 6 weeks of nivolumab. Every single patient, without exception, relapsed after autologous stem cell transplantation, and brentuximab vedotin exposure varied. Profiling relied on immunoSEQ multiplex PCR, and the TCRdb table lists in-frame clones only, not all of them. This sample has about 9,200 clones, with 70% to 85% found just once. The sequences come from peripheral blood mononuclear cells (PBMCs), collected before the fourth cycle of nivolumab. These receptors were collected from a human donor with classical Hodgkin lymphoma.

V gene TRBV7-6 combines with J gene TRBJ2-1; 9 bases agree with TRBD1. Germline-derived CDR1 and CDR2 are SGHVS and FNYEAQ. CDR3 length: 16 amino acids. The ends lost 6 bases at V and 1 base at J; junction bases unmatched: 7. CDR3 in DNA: TGTGCCAGCAGTCCAAGACAGGGGGGGTCCTACAATGAGCAGTTCTTC. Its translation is CASSPRQGGSYNEQFF.

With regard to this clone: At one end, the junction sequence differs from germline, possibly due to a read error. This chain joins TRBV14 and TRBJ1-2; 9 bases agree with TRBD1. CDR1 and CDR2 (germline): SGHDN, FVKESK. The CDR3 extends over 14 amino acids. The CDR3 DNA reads TGTGCCAGCAGTCAAGACAGGGGGTTCTATGGCTACACCTTC. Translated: CASSQDRGFYGYTF.

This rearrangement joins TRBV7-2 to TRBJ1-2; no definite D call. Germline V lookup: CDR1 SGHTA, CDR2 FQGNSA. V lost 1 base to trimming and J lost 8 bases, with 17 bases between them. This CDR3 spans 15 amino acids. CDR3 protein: CASSLGTDPTEGYTF. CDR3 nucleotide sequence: TGTGCCAGCAGCTTAGGGACCGACCCCACAGAAGGCTACACCTTC. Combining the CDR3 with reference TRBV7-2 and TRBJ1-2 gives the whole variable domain GAGVSQSPSNKVTEKGKDVELRCDPISGHTALYWYRQSLGQGLEFLIYFQGNSAPDKSGLPSDRFSAERTGGSVSTLTIQRTQQEDSAVYLCASSLGTDPTEGYTFGSGTRLTVV.

The CDR3 DNA follows: TGTGCCAGTAGTATGGGCCAGGGCGCCAAGGGGCAGTTCTTC. This gives the protein CASSMGQGAKGQFF. J is TRBJ2-1 and V is TRBV19, with a weak D call TRBD1 (5 bases). The CDR3 totals 14 residues. The V end was cut by 3 bases, the J end by 12 bases, with 18 bases between. Germline V gives CDR1 LNHDA, CDR2 SQIVND (reference sequence).

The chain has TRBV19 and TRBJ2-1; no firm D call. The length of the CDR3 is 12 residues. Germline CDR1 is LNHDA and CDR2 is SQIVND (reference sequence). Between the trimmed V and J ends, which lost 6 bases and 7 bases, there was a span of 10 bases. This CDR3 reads CASRSFKNEQFF. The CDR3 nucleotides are TGTGCCAGTAGATCTTTTAAAAATGAGCAGTTCTTC. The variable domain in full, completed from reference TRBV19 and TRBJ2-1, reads DGGITQSPKYLFRKEGQNVTLSCEQNLNHDAMYWYRQDPGQGLRLIYYSQIVNDFQKGDIAEGYSVSREKKESFPLTVTSAQKNPTAFYLCASRSFKNEQFFGPGTRLTVL.

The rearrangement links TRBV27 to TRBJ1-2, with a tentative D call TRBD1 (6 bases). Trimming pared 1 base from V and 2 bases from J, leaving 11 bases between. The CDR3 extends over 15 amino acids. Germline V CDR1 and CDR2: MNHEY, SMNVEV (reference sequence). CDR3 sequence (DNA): TGTGCCAGCAGTTTATATCCAGGGGCAAACTATGGCTACACCTTC. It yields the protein CASSLYPGANYGYTF.

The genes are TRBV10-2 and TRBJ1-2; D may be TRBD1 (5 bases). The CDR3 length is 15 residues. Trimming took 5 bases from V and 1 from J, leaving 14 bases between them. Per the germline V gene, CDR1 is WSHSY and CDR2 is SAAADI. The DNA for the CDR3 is TGCGCCAGCAGTCCTCTCAGGGTAAATAACTATGGCTACACCTTC. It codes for CASSPLRVNNYGYTF.

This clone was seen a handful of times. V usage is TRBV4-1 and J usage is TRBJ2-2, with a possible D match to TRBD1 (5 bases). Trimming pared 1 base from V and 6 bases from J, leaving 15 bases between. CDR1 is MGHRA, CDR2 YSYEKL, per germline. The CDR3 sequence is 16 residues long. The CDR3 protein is CASSQGPATGPGELFF. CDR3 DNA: TGCGCCAGCAGCCAAGGTCCGGCCACAGGCCCCGGGGAGCTGTTTTTT.

For the CDR3, the DNA is TGTGCCAGCAGCAACAATGACGGCGGACAGGGAAGATTAAGTCAGCCCCAGCATTTT. This codes for CASSNNDGGQGRLSQPQHF. The gene calls are TRBV7-9 and TRBJ1-5; TRBD1 agrees at 8 bases. The junction had 21 bases not matched to a gene; V was cut back by 5 bases and J by 6 bases. This CDR3 is built from 19 residues. CDR1 and CDR2 (germline): SEHNR, FQNEAQ (reference sequence).

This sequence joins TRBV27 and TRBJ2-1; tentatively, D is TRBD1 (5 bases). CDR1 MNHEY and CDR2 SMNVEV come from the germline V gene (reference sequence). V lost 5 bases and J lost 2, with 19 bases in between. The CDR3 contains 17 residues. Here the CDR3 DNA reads TGTGCCAGCAGTCACAGGACGGGCAGACTCCCCTACAATGAGCAGTTCTTC. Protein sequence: CASSHRTGRLPYNEQFF.

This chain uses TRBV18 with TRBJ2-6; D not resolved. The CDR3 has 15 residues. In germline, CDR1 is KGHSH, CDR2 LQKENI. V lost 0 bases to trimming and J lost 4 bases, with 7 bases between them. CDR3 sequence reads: CASSPPARGANVLTF. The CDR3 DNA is TGTGCCAGCTCACCACCCGCCAGGGGGGCCAACGTCCTGACTTTC.

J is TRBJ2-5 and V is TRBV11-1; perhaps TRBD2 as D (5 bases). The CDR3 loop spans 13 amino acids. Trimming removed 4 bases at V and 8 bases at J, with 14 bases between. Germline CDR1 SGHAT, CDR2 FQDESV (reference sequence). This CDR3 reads CASSSGFLYTQYF. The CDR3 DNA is TGTGCCAGCAGCTCGGGATTCCTCTATACCCAGTACTTC.

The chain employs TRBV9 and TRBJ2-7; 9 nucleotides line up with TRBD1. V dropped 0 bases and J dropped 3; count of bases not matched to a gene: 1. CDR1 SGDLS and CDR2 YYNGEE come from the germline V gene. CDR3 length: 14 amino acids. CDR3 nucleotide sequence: TGTGCCAGCAGCGTAGAGGGACAGGGCTACGAGCAGTACTTC. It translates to CASSVEGQGYEQYF.

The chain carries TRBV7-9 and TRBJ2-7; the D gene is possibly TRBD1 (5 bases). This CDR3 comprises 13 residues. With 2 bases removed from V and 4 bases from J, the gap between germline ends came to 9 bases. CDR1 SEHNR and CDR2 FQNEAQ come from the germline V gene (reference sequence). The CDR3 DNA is TGTGCCAGCAGCTTACCAGGGAAATACGAGCAGTACTTC. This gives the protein CASSLPGKYEQYF.

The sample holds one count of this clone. CDR3 in amino acids: CSGGRQNEKLFF. CDR3 DNA: TGCAGCGGGGGACGGCAAAATGAAAAACTGTTTTTT. V is TRBV29-1 and J is TRBJ1-4; D possibly corresponds to TRBD1 (5 bases). V lost 7 bases to trimming and J lost 5 bases, with 11 bases between them. CDR1 is SQVTM and CDR2 is ANQGSEA in the germline V gene. The CDR3 spans 12 residues.

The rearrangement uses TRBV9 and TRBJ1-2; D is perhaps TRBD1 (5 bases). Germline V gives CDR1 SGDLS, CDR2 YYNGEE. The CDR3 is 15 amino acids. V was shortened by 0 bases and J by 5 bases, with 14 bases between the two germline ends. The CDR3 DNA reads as TGTGCCAGCAGCGTAGATTCGGCCGGGGGGTATGGCTACACCTTC. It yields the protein CASSVDSAGGYGYTF.

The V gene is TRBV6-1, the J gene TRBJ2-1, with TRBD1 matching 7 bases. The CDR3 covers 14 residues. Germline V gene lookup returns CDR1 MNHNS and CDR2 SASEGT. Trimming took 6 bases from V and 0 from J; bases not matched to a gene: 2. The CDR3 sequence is CASSRDSSYNEQFF. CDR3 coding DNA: TGTGCCAGCAGCCGGGACAGCTCCTACAATGAGCAGTTCTTC.

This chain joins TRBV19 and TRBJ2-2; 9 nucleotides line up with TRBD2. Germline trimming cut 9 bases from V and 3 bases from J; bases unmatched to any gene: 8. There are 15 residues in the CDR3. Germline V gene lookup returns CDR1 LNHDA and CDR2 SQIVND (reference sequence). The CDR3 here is CASNWLAGDTGELFF. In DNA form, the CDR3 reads TGTGCCAGCAATTGGTTAGCGGGAGACACCGGGGAGCTGTTTTTT.

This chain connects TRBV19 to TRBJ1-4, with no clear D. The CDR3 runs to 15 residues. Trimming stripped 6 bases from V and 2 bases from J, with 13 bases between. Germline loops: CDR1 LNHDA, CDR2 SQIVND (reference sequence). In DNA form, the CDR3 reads TGTGCCAGTAGAAAGAACGAGTTGACTAATGAAAAACTGTTTTTT. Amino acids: CASRKNELTNEKLFF. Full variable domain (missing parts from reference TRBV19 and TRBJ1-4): DGGITQSPKYLFRKEGQNVTLSCEQNLNHDAMYWYRQDPGQGLRLIYYSQIVNDFQKGDIAEGYSVSREKKESFPLTVTSAQKNPTAFYLCASRKNELTNEKLFFGSGTQLSVL.

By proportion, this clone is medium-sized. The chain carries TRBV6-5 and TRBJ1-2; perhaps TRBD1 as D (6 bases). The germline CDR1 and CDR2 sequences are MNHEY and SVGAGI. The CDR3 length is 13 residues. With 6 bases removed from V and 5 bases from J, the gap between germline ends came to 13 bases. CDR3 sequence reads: CASRTPGQYGYTF. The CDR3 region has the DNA TGTGCCAGCAGGACTCCTGGACAGTATGGCTACACCTTC.

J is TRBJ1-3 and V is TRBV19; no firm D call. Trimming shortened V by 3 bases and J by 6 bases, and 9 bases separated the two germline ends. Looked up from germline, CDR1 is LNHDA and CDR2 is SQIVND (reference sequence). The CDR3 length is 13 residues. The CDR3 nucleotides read TGTGCCAGTAGTATCCCTGTTGAAAACACCATATATTTT. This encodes CASSIPVENTIYF.

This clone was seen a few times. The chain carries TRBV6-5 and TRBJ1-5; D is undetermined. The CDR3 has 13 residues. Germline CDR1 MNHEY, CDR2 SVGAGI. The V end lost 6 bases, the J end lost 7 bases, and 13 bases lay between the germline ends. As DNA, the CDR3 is TGTGCCAGCAGCTGGACGGTGCGCCAGCCCCAGCATTTT. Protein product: CASSWTVRQPQHF.

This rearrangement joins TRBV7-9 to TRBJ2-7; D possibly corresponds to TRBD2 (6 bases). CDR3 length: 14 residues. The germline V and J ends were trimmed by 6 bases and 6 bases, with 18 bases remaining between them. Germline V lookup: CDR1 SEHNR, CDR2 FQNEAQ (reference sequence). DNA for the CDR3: TGTGCCAGCAGAACCTGGGGGGAACCCAGCGAGCAGTACTTC. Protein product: CASRTWGEPSEQYF.

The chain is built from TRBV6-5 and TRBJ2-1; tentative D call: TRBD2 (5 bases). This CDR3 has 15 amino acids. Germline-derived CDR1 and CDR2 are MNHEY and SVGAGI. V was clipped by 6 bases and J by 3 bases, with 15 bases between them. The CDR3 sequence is CASRTPGDGYNEQFF. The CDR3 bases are TGTGCCAGCAGAACACCCGGGGATGGCTACAATGAGCAGTTCTTC.

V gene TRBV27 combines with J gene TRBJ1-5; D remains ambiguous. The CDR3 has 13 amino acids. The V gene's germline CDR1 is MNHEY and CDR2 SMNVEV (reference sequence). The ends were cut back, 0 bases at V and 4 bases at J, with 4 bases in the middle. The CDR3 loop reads CASSLSGNQPQHF. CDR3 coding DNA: TGTGCCAGCAGTTTATCCGGAAATCAGCCCCAGCATTTT.

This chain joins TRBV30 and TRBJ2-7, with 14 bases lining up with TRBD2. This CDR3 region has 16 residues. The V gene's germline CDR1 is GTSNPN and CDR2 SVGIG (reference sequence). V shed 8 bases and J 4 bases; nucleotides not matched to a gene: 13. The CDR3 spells CARSRGTSGGPYEQYF. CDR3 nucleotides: TGTGCCAGATCCAGGGGGACTAGCGGGGGCCCATACGAGCAGTACTTC.

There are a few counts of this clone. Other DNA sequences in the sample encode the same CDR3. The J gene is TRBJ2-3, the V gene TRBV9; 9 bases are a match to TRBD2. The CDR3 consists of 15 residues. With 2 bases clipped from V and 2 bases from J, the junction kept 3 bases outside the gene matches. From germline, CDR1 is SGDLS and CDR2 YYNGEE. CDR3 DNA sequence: TGTGCCAGCAGCGTCCTAGCGGGGCCCACAGATACGCAGTATTTT. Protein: CASSVLAGPTDTQYF.

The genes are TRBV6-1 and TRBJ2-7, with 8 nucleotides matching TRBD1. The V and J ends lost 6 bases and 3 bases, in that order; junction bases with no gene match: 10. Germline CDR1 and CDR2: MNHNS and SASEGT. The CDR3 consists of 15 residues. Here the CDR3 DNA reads TGTGCCAGCAGACTAGGACAGGGACCCTACTACGAGCAGTACTTC. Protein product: CASRLGQGPYYEQYF.